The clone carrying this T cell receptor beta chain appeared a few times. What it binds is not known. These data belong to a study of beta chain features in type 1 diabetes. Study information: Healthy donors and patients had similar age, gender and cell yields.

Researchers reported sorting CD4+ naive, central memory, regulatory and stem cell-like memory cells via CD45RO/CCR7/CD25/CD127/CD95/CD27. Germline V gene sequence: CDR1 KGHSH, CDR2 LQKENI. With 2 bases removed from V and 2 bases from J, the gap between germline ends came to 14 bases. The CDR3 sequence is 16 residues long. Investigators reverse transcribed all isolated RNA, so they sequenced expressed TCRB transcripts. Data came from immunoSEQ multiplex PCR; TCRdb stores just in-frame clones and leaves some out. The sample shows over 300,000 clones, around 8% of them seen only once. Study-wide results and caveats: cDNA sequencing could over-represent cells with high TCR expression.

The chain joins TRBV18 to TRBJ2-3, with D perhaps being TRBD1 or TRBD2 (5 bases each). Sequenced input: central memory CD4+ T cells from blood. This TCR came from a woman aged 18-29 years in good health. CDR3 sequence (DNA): TGTGCCAGCTCACCATTCGGGGCAGGCTACACAGATACGCAGTATTTT. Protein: CASSPFGAGYTDTQYF.